A selection of T cell receptor beta chains follows, all from one sample in a study of regulatory T cells in long-lasting Graves disease. TCRdb re-derived calls from the multiplex PCR reads in MiXCR, one entry per CDR3 protein. In the table there are about half a million distinct CDR3 sequences, 12% of which are singletons. The same sample was also used in a study of T cells in Graves' hyperthyroidism and ophthalmopathy.

The specimen was peripheral blood mononuclear cells (PBMCs), collected at new diagnosis, from a patient treated with antithyroid drugs. The receptors were gathered from a woman aged 25 to 45 with Graves disease. Each CDR3 is given with its conserved first and last residue. A D gene is named only where the DNA matches it firmly. Clone size is given for some rows only: seen once, a few or many times, or a class if the clone is expanded.

J | size | V | D | DNA | CDR3
TRBJ2-1 | few | TRBV7-2 | TRBD1 | TGTGCCAGCAGCTTGGTTTCAGACAGGGGGATTTTTTATGGTGAGCAGTTCTTC | CASSLVSDRGIFYGEQFF
TRBJ2-7 | . | TRBV29-1 | TRBD1 | TGCAGCGTTACCCGGGACAGGGGGCTATCGAGTGTCTACGAGCAGTACTTC | CSVTRDRGLSSVYEQYF
TRBJ2-7 | few | TRBV3-1 | . | TGTGCCAGCAGCCAAGATGTCAGGGTCTCCTACGAGCAGTACTTC | CASSQDVRVSYEQYF
TRBJ2-7 | many | TRBV3-1 | TRBD2 | TGTGCCAGCAGCCTTAGGACTAGCGGGAACTACGAGCAGTACTTC | CASSLRTSGNYEQYF
TRBJ1-1 | many | TRBV20-1 | . | TGCAGTGCCTTACCCCGGGCGTATGAAACTGAAGCTTTCTTT | CSALPRAYETEAFF
TRBJ1-2 | . | TRBV6-1 | . | TGTGCCAGCACGGGGGGTGGCTATGGCTACACCTTC | CASTGGGYGYTF
TRBJ2-7 | many | TRBV11-3 | . | TGTGCCAGCAGCAGAGCCTACGAGCAGTACTTC | CASSRAYEQYF
TRBJ2-1 | many | TRBV28 | . | TGTGCCAGCACCCCGGTGTGGGAGAGGTACAATGAGCAGTTCTTC | CASTPVWERYNEQFF
TRBJ2-1 | many | TRBV19 | TRBD2 | TGTGCCAGTAGTTTCGATAGCGGGAGCCCCTACAATGAGCAGTTCTTC | CASSFDSGSPYNEQFF
TRBJ2-7 | many | TRBV5-1 | . | TGTGCCAGCAGCTTAGTCCGGGAATCATCCTACGAGCAGTACTTC | CASSLVRESSYEQYF
TRBJ2-1 | few | TRBV14 | TRBD1 | TGTGCCAGCAGTACAACCCGGGACAGGTCATACAATGAGCAGTTCTTC | CASSTTRDRSYNEQFF
TRBJ1-2 | . | TRBV11-2 | . | TGTGCCAGCAGCTCCCCGCGGGTTCCTGGCTACACCTTC | CASSSPRVPGYTF
TRBJ2-6 | many | TRBV2 | . | TGTGCCAGCAGTCACAGGGAAGGTGGGGCCAACGTCCTGACTTTC | CASSHREGGANVLTF
TRBJ2-2 | many | TRBV2 | . | TGTGCCAGCAGTACCCGTCGACTACCCTCGGCCGGGGAGCTGTTTTTT | CASSTRRLPSAGELFF
TRBJ1-1 | . | TRBV12-5 | . | TGTGCTAGTGGTTTAAGGGGGGTAGGAGGGGAAGAAGCTTTCTTT | CASGLRGVGGEEAFF
TRBJ1-6 | many | TRBV6-1 | . | TGTGCCAGCTGGACTACAAGGAGGGGGAATTCACCCCTCCACTTT | CASWTTRRGNSPLHF
TRBJ2-7 | many | TRBV20-1 | TRBD2 | TGCAGTGCTCTTTTGCCGGGACTAGCTTTGGAGCAGTACTTC | CSALLPGLALEQYF
TRBJ2-3 | many | TRBV27 | TRBD2 | TGTGCCAGCAGTTTATTTTCGGGGACTAGCGGGAGGACAACAGATACGCAGTATTTT | CASSLFSGTSGRTTDTQYF
TRBJ1-2 | . | TRBV6-1 | . | TGTGCCAGCAGATTAGGGTCAACAGGGACGGATGGCTACACCTTC | CASRLGSTGTDGYTF
TRBJ2-1 | many | TRBV11-3 | . | TGTGCCAGTCTGCTAGGCCGGGACTCCTACAATGAGCAGTTCTTC | CASLLGRDSYNEQFF
TRBJ1-1 | . | TRBV6-2/TRBV6-3 | . | TGTGCCAGCAAAGCCAGGGGCGGGTTAGAGAACACTGAAGCTTTCTTT | CASKARGGLENTEAFF
TRBJ2-3 | many | TRBV12-3/TRBV12-4 | TRBD2 | TGTGCCAGCAGTTTGCCTAGCGGGCTTAGCACAGATACGCAGTATTTT | CASSLPSGLSTDTQYF
TRBJ2-4 | . | TRBV19 | . | TGTGCCAGTAGTATAGATCACCCAGGGAACATTCAGTACTTC | CASSIDHPGNIQYF
TRBJ2-5 | many | TRBV12-3/TRBV12-4 | . | TGTGCCAGCAGTCCACGGGGACTGCTAGAGACCCAGTACTTC | CASSPRGLLETQYF
TRBJ1-1 | . | TRBV2 | . | TGTGCCAGCATTATTCCGGGGTGGGGGCGAGACACTGAAGCTTTCTTT | CASIIPGWGRDTEAFF
TRBJ1-1 | many | TRBV7-9 | . | TGTGCCAGCAGCTTAGGTGGCCAAATGAACACTGAAGCTTTCTTT | CASSLGGQMNTEAFF
TRBJ1-5 | many | TRBV2 | . | TGTGCCAGCAGTGACGAGGGCTATCAGCCCCAGCATTTT | CASSDEGYQPQHF
TRBJ2-3 | many | TRBV28 | TRBD2 | TGTGCCAGCAGTTTGAGGCTCCGAGAGATGTTCGAACTAGCGGGAGGGCCCCCAGATACGCAGTATTTT | CASSLRLREMFELAGGPPDTQYF
TRBJ2-4 | many | TRBV12-5 | . | TGTGCTAGTGGTAGTTCCTTCCAACGGGACTCTAAAAACATTCAGTACTTC | CASGSSFQRDSKNIQYF
TRBJ2-7 | many | TRBV5-1 | . | TGCGCCAGCAGCCCCGGGACTTCAACCTACGAGCAGTACTTC | CASSPGTSTYEQYF
TRBJ1-6 | . | TRBV27 | TRBD1 | TGTGCCAGCAGTTTCGGGGACAGGGATTATTCACCCCTCCACTTT | CASSFGDRDYSPLHF
TRBJ1-1 | . | TRBV5-4 | . | TGTGCCAGCAGCACGGCCTTACAGGGAAACACTGAAGCTTTCTTT | CASSTALQGNTEAFF
TRBJ2-7 | . | TRBV9 | TRBD1 | TGTGCCAGCAGCCCATGGGGACAGGGGCATTACGAGCAGTACTTC | CASSPWGQGHYEQYF
TRBJ1-1 | few | TRBV18 | . | TGTGCCAGCTCACCACGGGGAGTGAACACTGAAGCTTTCTTT | CASSPRGVNTEAFF
TRBJ1-4 | few | TRBV6-2/TRBV6-3 | TRBD1 | TGTGCCGGCAGTTACTCAGTTGCGGGACAGTTTAATGAAAAACTGTTTTTT | CAGSYSVAGQFNEKLFF
TRBJ2-2 | many | TRBV11-2 | . | TGTGCCAGCAGCATTGCCATTCCCGGGGAGCTGTTTTTT | CASSIAIPGELFF
TRBJ2-7 | few | TRBV4-1 | . | TGCGCCAGCAGCCAGCCAAATGCCGGGACTTTAACCTACGAGCAGTACTTC | CASSQPNAGTLTYEQYF